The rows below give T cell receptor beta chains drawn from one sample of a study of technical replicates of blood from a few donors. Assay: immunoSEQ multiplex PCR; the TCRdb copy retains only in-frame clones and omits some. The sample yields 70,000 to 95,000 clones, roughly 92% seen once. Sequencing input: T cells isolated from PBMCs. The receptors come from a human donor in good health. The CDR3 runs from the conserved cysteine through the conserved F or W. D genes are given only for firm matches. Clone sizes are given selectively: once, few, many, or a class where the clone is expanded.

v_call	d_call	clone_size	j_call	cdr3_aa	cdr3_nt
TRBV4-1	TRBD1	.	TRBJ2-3	CASSHIGTGVFTDTQYF	TGCGCCAGCAGCCATATAGGGACAGGGGTTTTTACAGATACGCAGTATTTT
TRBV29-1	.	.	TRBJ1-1	CSVAGRMNTEAFF	TGCAGCGTAGCAGGGCGGATGAACACTGAAGCTTTCTTT
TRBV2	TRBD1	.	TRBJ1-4	CASTGTGDEKLFF	TGTGCCAGCACCGGGACAGGTGATGAAAAACTGTTTTTT
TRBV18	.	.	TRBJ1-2	CASSHREFHNYGYTF	TGTGCCAGCTCACACAGGGAATTCCATAACTATGGCTACACCTTC
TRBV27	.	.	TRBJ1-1	CASSLLENTEAFF	TGTGCCAGCAGTTTGTTAGAGAACACTGAAGCTTTCTTT
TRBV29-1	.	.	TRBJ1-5	CSVATGYSNQPQHF	TGCAGCGTGGCGACAGGTTATAGCAATCAGCCCCAGCATTTT
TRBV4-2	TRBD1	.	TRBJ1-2	CASSQLSQGTYGYTF	TGTGCCAGCAGCCAACTATCACAGGGGACCTATGGCTACACCTTC
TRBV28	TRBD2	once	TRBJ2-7	CASSSGLAGGLNRLEQYF	TGTGCCAGCAGTTCCGGACTAGCGGGAGGGCTCAACCGCCTCGAGCAGTACTTC
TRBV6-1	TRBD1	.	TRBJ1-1	CASSEGTGGTEAFF	TGTGCCAGCAGTGAAGGGACAGGGGGCACTGAAGCTTTCTTT
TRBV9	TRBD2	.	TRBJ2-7	CASSPGTSSFYEQYF	TGTGCCAGCAGCCCCGGGACTAGCAGCTTCTACGAGCAGTACTTC
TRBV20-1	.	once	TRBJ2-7	CSAPSGYEQYF	TGCAGTGCACCCTCAGGGTACGAGCAGTACTTC
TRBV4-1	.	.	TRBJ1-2	CASSQGQIANYGYTF	TGCGCCAGCAGCCAAGGGCAGATCGCTAACTATGGCTACACCTTC
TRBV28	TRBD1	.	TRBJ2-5	CASSPTDRGAAQETQYF	TGTGCCAGCAGCCCTACCGACAGGGGGGCGGCACAAGAGACCCAGTACTTC
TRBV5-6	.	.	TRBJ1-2	CASSLESLGSTHVNGYTF	TGTGCCAGCAGCTTGGAGTCTCTGGGCAGCACACACGTTAATGGCTACACCTTC
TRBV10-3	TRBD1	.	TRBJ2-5	CAIGFRDSGSQETQYF	TGTGCCATCGGTTTCAGGGACAGCGGAAGTCAAGAGACCCAGTACTTC
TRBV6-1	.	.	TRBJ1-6	CASSDNLGSSYNSPLHF	TGTGCCAGCAGTGACAACCTAGGGAGCTCCTATAATTCACCCCTCCACTTT
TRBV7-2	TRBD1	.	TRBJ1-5	CASSPDRGVQPQHF	TGTGCCAGCAGCCCTGACAGGGGAGTTCAGCCCCAGCATTTT
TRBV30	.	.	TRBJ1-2	CAWSEGVDTETDGYTF	TGTGCCTGGAGCGAAGGAGTGGACACGGAAACGGATGGCTACACCTTC